This TCR beta chain is drawn from a study of a mutant IDH1 vaccine in newly diagnosed glioma. A remark on this clone: Its antigen remains unidentified.

Looked up from germline, CDR1 is SGHRS and CDR2 is YFSETQ. V was clipped by 3 bases and J by 3 bases, with 12 bases between them. The CDR3 contains 14 residues. Some clones are missing from TCRdb's copy, which holds only in-frame ones; the method was immunoSEQ multiplex PCR. The sample includes around 56,000 clones, roughly 82% of them seen just once. Time point here: week 5, during vaccination. The study gave 300 ug of mutant IDH1 20-mer peptide per vaccine dose, with topical imiquimod. V and J are TRBV5-1 and TRBJ2-5; D uncertain. This sequence was found in a woman aged 18-29 years with glioma. Some clones in this sample may be carry-over from other donors' samples. This specimen consisted of PBMCs, obtained from a glioma patient whose treatment included an IDH1 peptide vaccine. CDR3 protein: CASSSSTRKETQYF. The CDR3 DNA is TGCGCCAGCAGCTCGTCGACAAGAAAAGAGACCCAGTACTTC.